This TCR beta chain was captured in a study of spatial heterogeneity in lung cancer. By share of the sample, this clonotype is medium-sized. No antigen is known for it. The time point is: sample taken at primary tumor resection. In TCRdb, the 5' RACE reads were re-called with MiXCR into one record per CDR3 protein. The sample records approximately 7,600 distinct CDR3 sequences, approximately 20% being singletons. CDR1 is SEHNR and CDR2 is FQNEAQ in the germline V gene (reference sequence). V shed 6 bases and J 2 bases; nucleotides not matched to a gene: 4. The CDR3 length is 14 residues. The study, taken as a whole, reports: The estimate shows that only 5.5% to 8.5% of tumor T cells were covered for alpha and 13% for beta chains. For expanded intratumoral alpha and beta TCRs, counts tracked tumor mutation counts.

The chain has TRBV7-9 and TRBJ2-3; 8 bases line up with TRBD1. This clonotype was obtained from a female donor with early-stage non-small cell lung cancer. The sample was lung tumor tissue, taken at surgery. Here the CDR3 DNA reads TGTGCCAGCAGACGGACAGGGCACACAGATACGCAGTATTTT. Protein: CASRRTGHTDTQYF. Based on the CDR3 plus reference TRBV7-9 and TRBJ2-3, the full variable domain is DTGVSQNPRHKITKRGQNVTFRCDPISEHNRLYWYRQTLGQGPEFLTYFQNEAQLEKSRLLSDRFSAERPKGSFSTLEIQRTEQGDSAMYLCASRRTGHTDTQYFGPGTRLTVL.